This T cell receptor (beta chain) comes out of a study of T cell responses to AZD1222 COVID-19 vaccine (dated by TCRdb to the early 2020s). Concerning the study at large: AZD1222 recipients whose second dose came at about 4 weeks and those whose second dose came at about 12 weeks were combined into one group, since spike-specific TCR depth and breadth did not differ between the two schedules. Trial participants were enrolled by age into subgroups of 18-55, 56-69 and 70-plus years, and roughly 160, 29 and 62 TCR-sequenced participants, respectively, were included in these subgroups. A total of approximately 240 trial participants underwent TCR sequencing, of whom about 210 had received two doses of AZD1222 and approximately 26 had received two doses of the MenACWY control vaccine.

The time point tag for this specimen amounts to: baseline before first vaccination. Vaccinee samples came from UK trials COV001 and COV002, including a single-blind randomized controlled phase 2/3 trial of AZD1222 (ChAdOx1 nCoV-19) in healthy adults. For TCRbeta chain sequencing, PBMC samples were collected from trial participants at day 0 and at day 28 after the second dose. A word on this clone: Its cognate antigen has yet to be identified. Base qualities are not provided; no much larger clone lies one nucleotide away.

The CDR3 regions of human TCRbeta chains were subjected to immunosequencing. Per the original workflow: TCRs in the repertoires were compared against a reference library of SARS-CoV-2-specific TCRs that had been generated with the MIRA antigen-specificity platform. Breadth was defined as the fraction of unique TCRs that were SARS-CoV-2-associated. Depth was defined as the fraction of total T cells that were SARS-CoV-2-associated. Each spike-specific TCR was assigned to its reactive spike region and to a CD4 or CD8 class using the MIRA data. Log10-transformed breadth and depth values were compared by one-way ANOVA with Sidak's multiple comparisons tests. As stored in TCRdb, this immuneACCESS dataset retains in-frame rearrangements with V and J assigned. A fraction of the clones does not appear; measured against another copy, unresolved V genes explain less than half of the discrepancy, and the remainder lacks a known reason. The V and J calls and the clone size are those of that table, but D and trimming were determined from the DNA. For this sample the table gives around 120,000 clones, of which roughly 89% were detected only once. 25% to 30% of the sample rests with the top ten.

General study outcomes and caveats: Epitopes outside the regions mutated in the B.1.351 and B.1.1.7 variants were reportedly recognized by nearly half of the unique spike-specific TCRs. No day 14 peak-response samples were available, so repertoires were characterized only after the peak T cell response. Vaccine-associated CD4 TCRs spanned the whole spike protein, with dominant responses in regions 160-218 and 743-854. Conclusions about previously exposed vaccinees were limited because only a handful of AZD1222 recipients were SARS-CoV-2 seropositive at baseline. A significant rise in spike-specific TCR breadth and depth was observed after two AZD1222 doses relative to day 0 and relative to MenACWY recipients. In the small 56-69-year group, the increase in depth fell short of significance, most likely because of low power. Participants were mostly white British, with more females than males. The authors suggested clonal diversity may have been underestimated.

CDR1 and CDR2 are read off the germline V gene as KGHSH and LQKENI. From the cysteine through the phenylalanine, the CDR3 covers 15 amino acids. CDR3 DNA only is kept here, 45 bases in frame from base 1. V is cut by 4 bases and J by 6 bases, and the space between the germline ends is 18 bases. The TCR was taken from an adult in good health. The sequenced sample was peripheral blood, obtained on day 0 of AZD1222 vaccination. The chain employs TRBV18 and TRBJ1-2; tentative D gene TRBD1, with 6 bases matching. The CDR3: CASSLTSEAGDGYTF. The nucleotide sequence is TGTGCCAGCTCACTAACGTCCGAGGCAGGGGATGGCTACACCTTC.